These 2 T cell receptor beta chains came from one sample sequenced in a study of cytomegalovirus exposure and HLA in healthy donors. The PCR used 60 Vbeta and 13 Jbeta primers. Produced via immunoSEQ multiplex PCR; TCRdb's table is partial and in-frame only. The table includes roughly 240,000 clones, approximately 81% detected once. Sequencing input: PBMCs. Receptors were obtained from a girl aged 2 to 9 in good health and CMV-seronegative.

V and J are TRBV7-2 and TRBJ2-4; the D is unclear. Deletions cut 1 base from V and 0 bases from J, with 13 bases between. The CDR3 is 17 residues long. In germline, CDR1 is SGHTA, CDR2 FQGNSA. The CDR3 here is CASSLVYLSLAKNIQYF. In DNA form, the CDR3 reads TGTGCCAGCAGCTTAGTCTACCTAAGCCTAGCCAAAAACATTCAGTACTTC.

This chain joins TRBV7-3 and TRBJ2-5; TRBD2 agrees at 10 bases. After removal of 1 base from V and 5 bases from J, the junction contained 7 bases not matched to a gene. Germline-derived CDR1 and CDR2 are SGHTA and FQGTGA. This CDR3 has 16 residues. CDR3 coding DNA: TGTGCCAGCAGCTTAAGGGCTAGCGGGGGTGGGGAGACCCAGTACTTC. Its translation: CASSLRASGGGETQYF.